These T cell receptor beta chains were read from a single sample in a study of regulatory T cells in long-lasting Graves disease. TCRdb re-derived calls from the multiplex PCR reads in MiXCR, one entry per CDR3 protein. The top ten clones hold roughly 7.7% of a sample with about 470,000 distinct CDR3 sequences, roughly a fifth of them seen once. Material: peripheral blood mononuclear cells (PBMCs), obtained when the disease was refractory, from a patient treated with antithyroid drugs. These receptors were obtained from a female donor with Graves disease. The CDR3 runs from the conserved cysteine through the conserved F or W. The D gene is left open where the match is weak. Clone size appears in some rows only: once, few, many, or a class for an expanded clone.

j_gene,d_gene,v_gene,abundance,CDR3nt,CDR3aa
TRBJ2-7,TRBD2,TRBV7-2,many,TGTGCCAGCAGGCATGCGGGCGGGAGCATGAACGAGCAGTACTTC,CASRHAGGSMNEQYF
TRBJ2-5,TRBD1,TRBV14,NA,TGTGCCAGCAGCCAATTCGGCCAGGGGGTACGGGAGACCCAGTACTTC,CASSQFGQGVRETQYF
TRBJ1-4,NA,TRBV30,NA,TGTGCCTGGAGTGCCCAGGGTAGTAATGAAAAACTGTTTTTT,CAWSAQGSNEKLFF
TRBJ2-2,NA,TRBV2,many,TGTGCCAGCAGTAAAGGGGGAACCGGGGAGCTGTTTTTT,CASSKGGTGELFF
TRBJ1-4,NA,TRBV20-1,many,TGCAGTGCTAGTAAAGGTGAAAAACTGTTTTTT,CSASKGEKLFF
TRBJ1-5,NA,TRBV29-1,few,TGCAGCGTTGTATCCAGGGAGGGTCAGCCCCAGCATTTT,CSVVSREGQPQHF
TRBJ2-4,TRBD2,TRBV29-1,many,TGCAGCGTGGGACTAGCGGGAGGAGTTGGCATTCAGTACTTC,CSVGLAGGVGIQYF
TRBJ1-1,NA,TRBV29-1,few,TGCAGCGCTGGGACACTTAACACTGAAGCTTTCTTT,CSAGTLNTEAFF
TRBJ2-2,TRBD2,TRBV5-1,few,TGCGCCAGCAGCGCATACTTAGCGGGGGTGACCGGGGAGCTGTTTTTT,CASSAYLAGVTGELFF
TRBJ2-2,TRBD2,TRBV29-1,NA,TGCAGCGTTGAAGGGCGGGGGACTCCCGGGGAGCTGTTTTTT,CSVEGRGTPGELFF
TRBJ1-5,NA,TRBV5-5,few,TGCGCCAGCAGCTTGGTCCAAACGAATCAGCCCCAGCATTTT,CASSLVQTNQPQHF
TRBJ1-5,TRBD1,TRBV27,many,TGTGCCAGCAGTCCCGGGACAGGGCGTCATAGCAATCAGCCCCAGCATTTT,CASSPGTGRHSNQPQHF
TRBJ2-3,TRBD2,TRBV29-1,few,TGCAGCGTTGAAGATCGGGACGGGGGGACAGATACGCAGTATTTT,CSVEDRDGGTDTQYF
TRBJ2-7,TRBD1,TRBV11-3,few,TGTGCCAGCAGCTTAGATTCAGGGGGACAGGGTTCGAGCGAGCAGTACTTC,CASSLDSGGQGSSEQYF
TRBJ2-3,NA,TRBV12-3/TRBV12-4,NA,TGTGCCAGCAGTTTTTGGGGGGGCCGCACAGATACGCAGTATTTT,CASSFWGGRTDTQYF
TRBJ2-7,NA,TRBV28,few,TGTGCCAGCAGATCAAAGGCCTCGGGGAGAAAGGTAACCACCGACTACGAGCAGTACTTC,CASRSKASGRKVTTDYEQYF
TRBJ1-3,NA,TRBV7-2,NA,TGTGCCAGCAGCTTAGGTGGAGCCACTGGAAACACCATATATTTT,CASSLGGATGNTIYF
TRBJ1-2,TRBD1,TRBV13,few,TGTGCCAGCAGCTTATCACCTTTCCGGACAGGGAGTATGGATAGCTACACCTTC,CASSLSPFRTGSMDSYTF
TRBJ1-4,NA,TRBV5-1,many,TGCGCCAGCAGCTTGGTCGGGACAAGAATAGGTGAAAAACTGTTTTTT,CASSLVGTRIGEKLFF
TRBJ1-5,TRBD1,TRBV28,many,TGTGCCAGCAGGTTGGGACAGGGCTTCGGTCAGCCCCAGCATTTT,CASRLGQGFGQPQHF
TRBJ1-5,NA,TRBV15,few,TGTGCCACCAGCAGAGATTTTGGGAGCAATCAGCCCCAGCATTTT,CATSRDFGSNQPQHF
TRBJ1-2,TRBD1,TRBV12-3/TRBV12-4,many,TGTGCCAGCAGGGAACAGGGGCGCAACGCTAACTATGGCTACACCTTC,CASREQGRNANYGYTF
TRBJ2-7,NA,TRBV28,many,TGTGCCAGCAGAAATAGCGGAAACTCCTACGAGCAGTACTTC,CASRNSGNSYEQYF
TRBJ2-7,TRBD1,TRBV27,few,TGTGCCAGCAGTCATCCGGGACAGGGATTATACGAGCAGTACTTC,CASSHPGQGLYEQYF
TRBJ1-2,TRBD1,TRBV5-1,many,TGCGCCAGCAGCTCCAACCAGGGACAGGGCTACACCTTC,CASSSNQGQGYTF
TRBJ1-2,NA,TRBV9,few,TGTGCCAGCAGCGTAGCCGACTGGGAGGCGGACTATGGCTACACCTTC,CASSVADWEADYGYTF
TRBJ2-5,TRBD2,TRBV7-6,NA,TGTGCCAGCAGCCGAGGTTGGACTAGCGACAAGGGAGAGACCCAGTACTTC,CASSRGWTSDKGETQYF
TRBJ2-2,NA,TRBV11-2,few,TGTGCCAGCAGCCCTAGTCAGGGGCGGACCGGGGAGCTGTTTTTT,CASSPSQGRTGELFF
TRBJ1-4,TRBD1,TRBV7-9,few,TGTGCCAGCAGACTTTATCAGGGGGGGACTAATGAAAAACTGTTTTTT,CASRLYQGGTNEKLFF
TRBJ1-1,NA,TRBV7-9,few,TGTGCCAGCAGCTTATTTGTGGGGACGGAGAACGAAATTGAAGCTTTCTTT,CASSLFVGTENEIEAFF
TRBJ2-7,TRBD1,TRBV6-1,many,TGTGCCAGCAGTCGCCTGGGACAGGGGTCAAACGAGCAGTACTTC,CASSRLGQGSNEQYF
TRBJ1-5,NA,TRBV15,few,TGTGCCACCAGCAGAGATTCGGGGAATAGCAATCAGCCCCAGCATTTT,CATSRDSGNSNQPQHF
TRBJ2-2,NA,TRBV28,many,TGTGCCAGCAGTCCTCGTCTACGTACCGGGGAGCTGTTTTTT,CASSPRLRTGELFF
TRBJ2-1,TRBD1,TRBV6-5,NA,TGTGCCAGCAGTTCAATCACAGGGGCGACTGAGCTACACGAGGCCTACAATGAGCAGTTCTTC,CASSSITGATELHEAYNEQFF
TRBJ2-3,NA,TRBV24-1,NA,TGTGCCACCCCGAGGGGAGATACGCAGTATTTT,CATPRGDTQYF
TRBJ2-1,NA,TRBV2,NA,TGTGCCAGCAGTGAACCGTCAGGTAGCTCCTACAATGAGCAGTTCTTC,CASSEPSGSSYNEQFF
TRBJ1-2,NA,TRBV12-3/TRBV12-4,many,TGTGCCAGCAGTTTAGTCCGTGGCGGCTACACCTTC,CASSLVRGGYTF
TRBJ2-2,NA,TRBV9,NA,TGTGCCAGCAGCGATAGCGGGAACACCGGGGAGCTGTTTTTT,CASSDSGNTGELFF
TRBJ1-1,NA,TRBV28,NA,TGTGCCAGCAGGGGGGCAGGGCTTCGGTGGGGCACTGAAGCTTTCTTT,CASRGAGLRWGTEAFF
TRBJ2-5,TRBD2,TRBV24-1,many,TGTGCCACCAGTGACGGGACTAGCGGGAGGGCTGCCGCGAGGACCCAGTACTTC,CATSDGTSGRAAARTQYF
TRBJ2-2,NA,TRBV9,NA,TGTGCCAGCAGCGTAGTCCCCCTGATCGCAAGCGCCGGGGAGCTGTTTTTT,CASSVVPLIASAGELFF
TRBJ2-3,TRBD1,TRBV28,NA,TGTGCCAGCAGGGAACAGGGGAGAGATACGCAGTATTTT,CASREQGRDTQYF
TRBJ2-5,NA,TRBV12-3/TRBV12-4,many,TGTGCCAGCAGTTTACACCCCCCAGGGCTGAGGGAGACCCAGTACTTC,CASSLHPPGLRETQYF
TRBJ1-5,NA,TRBV10-3,NA,TGTGCCATCAGTGACCTCGGGACGGTTCATAGCAATCAGCCCCAGCATTTT,CAISDLGTVHSNQPQHF
TRBJ2-7,TRBD2,TRBV9,few,TGTGCCAGCAGCGTAGTCGCGGGAGGGCCCTTAGACGAGCAGTACTTC,CASSVVAGGPLDEQYF
TRBJ1-1,TRBD1,TRBV12-3/TRBV12-4,many,TGTGCCAGCAGTTCCCGGGGTCGGACAGGGACGAACACTGAAGCTTTCTTT,CASSSRGRTGTNTEAFF
TRBJ2-2,TRBD2,TRBV5-6,NA,TGTGCCAGCAGCCGGGAGGGGGACACCGGGGAGCTGTTTTTT,CASSREGDTGELFF
TRBJ1-5,NA,TRBV7-8,many,TGTGCCAGCAGCTGGAAAGGGCGTAGCAATCAGCCCCAGCATTTT,CASSWKGRSNQPQHF
TRBJ1-5,NA,TRBV24-1,few,TGTGCCACCAGTGAAGGGGTTGGGTTCAATCAGCCCCAGCATTTT,CATSEGVGFNQPQHF
TRBJ1-1,TRBD1,TRBV7-9,NA,TGTGCCAGCAGCCTGGGACAGGGAGGAGGAACTGAAGCTTTCTTT,CASSLGQGGGTEAFF
TRBJ1-2,NA,TRBV20-1,once,TGCAGTGCTCCTATGCGGGCTAACTATGGCTACACCTTC,CSAPMRANYGYTF
TRBJ2-7,NA,TRBV7-9,few,TGTGCCAGCAGCTTATATGGCCGGTCCGAGCGCTTC,CASSLYGRSERF
TRBJ2-7,TRBD2,TRBV7-2,NA,TGTGCCAGCAGCGCCAAGCCCACAGGACTAGCGGGAGTAAAGTGGTACGAGCAGTACTTC,CASSAKPTGLAGVKWYEQYF
TRBJ2-5,TRBD2,TRBV24-1,many,TGTGCCACCAGTGACCCCACAGCGGGAGGGGAGACCCAGTACTTC,CATSDPTAGGETQYF
TRBJ2-7,NA,TRBV28,many,TGTGCCAGCAGTAGTTACACAGTCTACGAGCAGTACTTC,CASSSYTVYEQYF